This entry lists 27 T cell receptor beta chains sequenced from one sample in a study of Tregs in tolerant kidney transplant recipients (dated by TCRdb to the late 2010s). Explained via the paper, the time point label denotes: blood sample drawn before combined kidney and bone marrow transplant. The library was made by the immunoSEQ multiplex PCR assay. In its TCRdb copy, this immuneACCESS table keeps in-frame sequences only and misses some clones. Where compared with another copy, unresolved V genes explain less than half of these, and the others have no known cause. The table for this sample lists about 110,000 clones; around 87% of them were counted only once. The top ten clones comprise around 0.35% of the sample. This specimen consisted of CD4+ T cells from blood, obtained before the transplant. These receptors were taken from a human donor who received a combined kidney and bone marrow transplant.

This clone came up once. The V call is TRBV7-8, the J call TRBJ2-7; 8 nucleotides line up with TRBD1. The germline gives CDR1 SGHVS, CDR2 FQNEAQ. V was pared by 8 bases and J by 5 bases, with 11 bases of the junction left unmatched. The CDR3 totals 14 residues. The CDR3 coding sequence is TGTGCCAGCGCGATTACCAGGGACAGGAACGAGCAGTACTTC. This sequence encodes CASAITRDRNEQYF.

This rearrangement joins TRBV20-1 to TRBJ1-2; no clear D. V was clipped by 6 bases and J by 6 bases, with 8 bases between them. This CDR3 has 10 amino acids. Germline V gives CDR1 DFQATT, CDR2 SNEGSKA (reference sequence). CDR3 in DNA: TGCAGTGCGGGGAGGAATGGCTACACCTTC. It is translated as CSAGRNGYTF.

CDR3 nucleotides: TGTGCCAGCAGTGAGGTTCAGGGCAATCAGCCCCAGCATTTT. Amino acid sequence: CASSEVQGNQPQHF. V usage is TRBV2 and J usage is TRBJ1-5, with D unresolved. The ends were cut back, 3 bases at V and 2 bases at J, with 8 bases in the middle. The CDR3 is 14 residues long. The germline V gene has CDR1 SNHLY and CDR2 FYNNEI. Full variable domain (remainder filled in from reference TRBV2 and TRBJ1-5): EPEVTQTPSHQVTQMGQEVILRCVPISNHLYFYWYRQILGQKVEFLVSFYNNEISEKSEIFDDQFSVERPDGSNFTLKIRSTKLEDSAMYFCASSEVQGNQPQHFGDGTRLSIL.

The chain carries TRBV11-2 and TRBJ2-7; 7 bases map to TRBD1. Trimming at V came to 1 base and at J to 4 bases, leaving 4 bases not matched to a gene. The CDR3 length is 14 residues. The germline gives CDR1 SGHAT, CDR2 FQNNGV. CDR3 coding DNA: TGTGCCAGCAGCTTAGGCAAGGGGGCTTACGAGCAGTACTTC. It is translated as CASSLGKGAYEQYF.

J is TRBJ2-5 and V is TRBV6-6, with D maybe TRBD2 (5 bases). The CDR3 has 12 amino acids. V was pared by 2 bases and J by 7 bases, with 8 bases between. CDR1 and CDR2 (germline): MNHNY, SVGAGI (reference sequence). CDR3 protein: CASSYREGTQYF. The CDR3 bases are TGTGCCAGCAGTTACCGAGAGGGGACCCAGTACTTC.

This chain joins TRBV5-1 and TRBJ1-2, with D unresolved. Germline CDR1 and CDR2: SGHRS and YFSETQ. This CDR3 comprises 15 residues. V lost 0 bases and J lost 8, with 17 bases in between. The CDR3 region is CASSLGALRSEGYTF. The CDR3 nucleotides are TGCGCCAGCAGCTTGGGGGCGCTACGTTCGGAAGGCTACACCTTC.

The chain has TRBV4-2 and TRBJ2-7, with TRBD1 matching 7 bases. V shed 0 bases and J 0 bases; nucleotides not matched to a gene: 11. This CDR3 is 18 amino acids long. Germline loops: CDR1 LGHNA, CDR2 YNFKEQ. The CDR3 region is CASSQDPLPTGYSYEQYF. CDR3 DNA sequence: TGTGCCAGCAGCCAAGATCCCCTCCCGACAGGGTACTCCTACGAGCAGTACTTC.

The table lists this clone with a few counts. This sequence joins TRBV21-1 and TRBJ2-1; the D call of TRBD2 is as the table states it, not checked on the DNA. TRBV21-1 is a pseudogene locus. The CDR3 is made up of 17 amino acids. CDR3 sequence (DNA): TGTGCCAGCAGCAAAGGTGGGACTAGCGGGTCCTACAATGAGCAGTTCTTC. Protein: CASSKGGTSGSYNEQFF.

The chain has TRBV18 and TRBJ2-5; D is unclear. Germline assignment: CDR1 KGHSH and CDR2 LQKENI. The germline V and J ends were trimmed by 1 base and 5 bases, with 8 bases remaining between them. This CDR3 contains 13 residues. The CDR3: CASSPRAEETQYF. The CDR3, as DNA: TGTGCCAGCTCACCACGGGCTGAGGAGACCCAGTACTTC.

The chain recombines TRBV9 with TRBJ2-5, with TRBD1 as a possible D gene (5 bases). The V end was cut by 2 bases, the J end by 5 bases, with 13 bases between. Per the germline V gene, CDR1 is SGDLS and CDR2 is YYNGEE. The CDR3 runs 14 residues. The CDR3 DNA sequence: TGTGCCAGCAGCGTTAATAGGGGCCCCGAGACCCAGTACTTC. Translation: CASSVNRGPETQYF.

The chain is built from TRBV5-1 and TRBJ1-1; TRBD1 aligns across 7 bases. CDR1 SGHRS and CDR2 YFSETQ come from the germline V gene. The CDR3 is 15 residues long. Trimming cost V 1 base and J 5 bases; bases outside gene matches: 8. CDR3 sequence (DNA): TGCGCCAGCAGCTTGACCCGACAGGGATTAACTGAAGCTTTCTTT. Its protein is CASSLTRQGLTEAFF. Variable domain in full (rest from reference TRBV5-1 and TRBJ1-1): KAGVTQTPRYLIKTRGQQVTLSCSPISGHRSVSWYQQTPGQGLQFLFEYFSETQRNKGNFPGRFSGRQFSNSRSEMNVSTLELGDSALYLCASSLTRQGLTEAFFGQGTRLTVV.

The V and J genes are TRBV20-1 and TRBJ2-4; D perhaps matches TRBD2 (5 bases). This CDR3 comprises 11 residues. Trimming stripped 2 bases from V and 8 bases from J, with 7 bases between. CDR1 and CDR2 from the germline V gene are DFQATT and SNEGSKA (reference sequence). CDR3 in amino acids: CSARSSDIQYF. For the CDR3, the DNA is TGCAGTGCTAGAAGTAGCGACATTCAGTACTTC.

The rearrangement uses TRBV7-8 and TRBJ1-2; 7 bases align to TRBD1. V was clipped by 5 bases and J by 0 bases; unmatched bases: 9. CDR1 is SGHVS and CDR2 is FQNEAQ in the germline V gene. The CDR3 is made up of 16 amino acids. Here the CDR3 DNA reads TGTGCCAGCAGCCCGCGGACAGGCTTGGCTAACTATGGCTACACCTTC. Translating gives CASSPRTGLANYGYTF.

This chain joins TRBV19 and TRBJ2-7; D may be TRBD1 (6 bases). Trimming took off 4 bases at V and 3 bases at J, with 13 bases between the two ends. The germline gives CDR1 LNHDA, CDR2 SQIVND (reference sequence). The CDR3 covers 14 residues. DNA for the CDR3: TGTGCCAGTAGTAGGTCACAGGGCGGCTACGAGCAGTACTTC. Encoded protein: CASSRSQGGYEQYF. The complete variable domain, with remaining parts taken from reference TRBV19 and TRBJ2-7, reads DGGITQSPKYLFRKEGQNVTLSCEQNLNHDAMYWYRQDPGQGLRLIYYSQIVNDFQKGDIAEGYSVSREKKESFPLTVTSAQKNPTAFYLCASSRSQGGYEQYFGPGTRLTVT.

V is TRBV7-8 and J is TRBJ1-2; D not resolved. The CDR3 runs to 14 residues. Looked up from germline, CDR1 is SGHVS and CDR2 is FQNEAQ. Trimming pared 1 base from V and 6 bases from J, leaving 12 bases between. Here the CDR3 DNA reads TGTGCCAGCAGCTTAGTCGCCAGGATCAATGGCTACACCTTC. Translation gives CASSLVARINGYTF.

The CDR3 here is CASSPGQADTQYF. The CDR3 DNA reads as TGTGCCAGCTCACCAGGGCAGGCAGATACGCAGTATTTT. The rearrangement joins TRBV18 to TRBJ2-3, with unresolved D. CDR1 and CDR2 (germline): KGHSH, LQKENI. The CDR3 runs to 13 residues. V lost 2 bases and J 4 bases, leaving 7 bases between the germline ends.

The chain is built from TRBV5-6 and TRBJ1-1; 9 bases map to TRBD1. The J segment lost 0 bases and the V segment lost 4 bases, leaving 7 bases of the junction unmatched. Germline V lookup: CDR1 SGHDT, CDR2 YYEEEE. The CDR3 contains 16 residues. CDR3 nucleotide sequence: TGTGCCAGCAGCCTCGGGACAGGGTATTTGAACACTGAAGCTTTCTTT. It translates to CASSLGTGYLNTEAFF.

The sample holds many counts of this clone. The rearrangement uses TRBV18 and TRBJ1-4; D remains ambiguous. This CDR3 comprises 12 residues. Germline CDR1 is KGHSH and CDR2 is LQKENI. V lost 5 bases and J 8 bases, leaving 9 bases between the germline ends. CDR3 loop: CASSTGSEKLFF. In DNA form, the CDR3 reads TGTGCCAGCTCAACGGGGTCGGAAAAACTGTTTTTT.

J is TRBJ2-7 and V is TRBV5-6; 10 bases are shared with TRBD1. This CDR3 comprises 13 residues. The germline V gene encodes CDR1 SGHDT and CDR2 YYEEEE. J lost 7 bases, V lost 4 bases, and 5 bases had no gene match. The CDR3 region has the DNA TGTGCCAGCAGCCTGGACAGGGGGACGGAGCAGTACTTC. It codes for CASSLDRGTEQYF.

The genes are TRBV4-1 and TRBJ1-4; the D is unclear. There are 16 residues in the CDR3. Per the germline V gene, CDR1 is MGHRA and CDR2 is YSYEKL. V dropped 0 bases and J dropped 2 bases, with 10 bases sitting between them. Here the CDR3 reads CASSQDRRGTNEKLFF. DNA of the CDR3: TGCGCCAGCAGCCAAGACAGACGGGGTACTAATGAAAAACTGTTTTTT.

This chain uses TRBV7-2 with TRBJ1-1; TRBD1 might be the D (5 bases). The CDR3 has 14 residues. In germline, CDR1 is SGHTA, CDR2 FQGNSA. The V gene lost 7 bases and the J gene lost 3 bases, with 15 bases spanning the gap. The CDR3 DNA reads TGTGCCAGCAACGGAGCCCCGGGGGACACTGAAGCTTTCTTT. As protein: CASNGAPGDTEAFF.

This clone was counted once. The rearrangement joins TRBV7-7 to TRBJ2-7; D is unresolved. V shed 1 base and J shed 0 bases, with 7 bases lying between them. In germline, CDR1 is SSHAT, CDR2 FNYEAQ (reference sequence). CDR3 length: 14 residues. CDR3 DNA sequence: TGTGCCAGCAGCTTAGGTCTCGGCTCCTACGAGCAGTACTTC. Amino acid sequence: CASSLGLGSYEQYF.

V gene TRBV4-2 combines with J gene TRBJ1-4; D is possibly TRBD1 (5 bases). CDR3 length equals 16 residues. V was pared by 4 bases and J by 4 bases, with 16 bases between. Germline V gene data show CDR1 as LGHNA and CDR2 as YNFKEQ. The CDR3 sequence: CASSPGGVNYNEKLFF. The CDR3 nucleotides are TGTGCCAGCAGCCCGGGGGGGGTTAACTATAATGAAAAACTGTTTTTT.

The chain uses TRBV19 and TRBJ1-5; 8 bases are a match to TRBD1. In germline, CDR1 is LNHDA, CDR2 SQIVND (reference sequence). With 4 bases clipped from V and 7 bases from J, the junction kept 6 bases outside the gene matches. The CDR3 runs 14 residues. CDR3 sequence reads: CASSRTGLGQPQHF. In DNA form, the CDR3 reads TGTGCCAGTAGTAGGACAGGGTTGGGCCAGCCCCAGCATTTT. Using reference TRBV19 and TRBJ1-5 for the parts outside the CDR3, the full variable domain is DGGITQSPKYLFRKEGQNVTLSCEQNLNHDAMYWYRQDPGQGLRLIYYSQIVNDFQKGDIAEGYSVSREKKESFPLTVTSAQKNPTAFYLCASSRTGLGQPQHFGDGTRLSIL.

V usage is TRBV19 and J usage is TRBJ2-3; TRBD2 aligns across 14 bases. The CDR3 spans 15 residues. The V gene's germline CDR1 is LNHDA and CDR2 SQIVND (reference sequence). V lost 6 bases, J lost 8 bases, and 7 bases stayed unmatched. The CDR3 sequence is CASSLGLAGGATQYF. DNA for the CDR3: TGTGCCAGTAGCCTCGGACTAGCGGGAGGAGCTACGCAGTATTTT.

The chain is built from TRBV5-4 and TRBJ2-1; 9 bases fit TRBD2. The CDR3 covers 17 residues. The germline V gene encodes CDR1 SGHNT and CDR2 YYREEE (reference sequence). V was pared by 6 bases and J by 9 bases, with 19 bases of the junction left unmatched. This chain's CDR3 is CASTLGQAGGYFGEQFF. CDR3 DNA: TGTGCCAGCACCCTTGGTCAAGCGGGAGGTTATTTTGGTGAGCAGTTCTTC. The full variable domain, with the rest looked up from reference TRBV5-4 and TRBJ2-1, is ETGVTQSPTHLIKTRGQQVTLRCSSQSGHNTVSWYQQALGQGPQFIFQYYREEENGRGNFPPRFSGLQFPNYSSELNVNALELDDSALYLCASTLGQAGGYFGEQFFGPGTRLTVL.

The chain is built from TRBV7-8 and TRBJ2-7, with D maybe TRBD1 (5 bases). The CDR3 loop spans 12 amino acids. Germline V gene data show CDR1 as SGHVS and CDR2 as FQNEAQ. With 6 bases removed from V and 10 bases from J, the gap between germline ends came to 16 bases. The CDR3 is CASSQTRETQYF. Written as DNA, the CDR3 is TGTGCCAGCAGTCAAACCAGGGAAACCCAGTACTTC.